The 32 T cell receptor beta chains listed next were all sequenced from one sample in a study of T cell repertoires in cytomegalovirus infection. TCRdb passed the reads through MiXCR, listing each CDR3 protein once. The data hold about 450,000 distinct CDR3 sequences, with roughly 30% observed a single time. The sequenced sample was PBMCs. The receptor source for this set is a human donor in good health (CMV status not recorded). Some clones in this sample may be carry-over from other donors' samples.

The count of this clonotype is one. Likely a read error: the CDR3 ends without its conserved phenylalanine or tryptophan. V usage is TRBV6-2 or TRBV6-3 and J usage is TRBJ2-7, with TRBD2 as a possible D gene (7 bases). The CDR3 has 13 amino acids. Looked up from germline, CDR1 is MNHEY and CDR2 is SVGEGT. Trimming took 6 bases from V and 3 from J, leaving 12 bases between them. DNA for the CDR3: TGTGCCAGCAGCCCGGGGGGCGACTACGAGCAGTACTGC. This codes for CASSPGGDYEQYC.

V is TRBV24-1 and J is TRBJ2-3; TRBD1 might be the D (7 bases). Germline CDR1 is KGHDR and CDR2 is SFDVKD. The ends were cut back, 3 bases at V and 0 bases at J, with 15 bases in the middle. The CDR3 spans 17 residues. The CDR3 sequence: CATSDGRGDSSTDTQYF. CDR3 DNA: TGTGCCACCAGTGATGGACGCGGGGACAGCAGCACAGATACGCAGTATTTT.

Turning to this clonotype: No conserved phenylalanine or tryptophan ends this CDR3, so it is likely a read error. The limits of the CDR3 on the DNA are not certain, so only TCRdb's listed CDR3 is given. The chain joins TRBV7-8 to TRBJ2-1; the DNA was not compared with TRBD1, the D call given in the table. The CDR3 numbers 13 amino acids, ends counted. Germline V gene data show CDR1 as SGHVS and CDR2 as FQNEAQ. The CDR3: CASSLARGTEDFL.

This clonotype was seen a handful of times. The genes are TRBV28 and TRBJ1-3; 7 bases agree with TRBD1. The CDR3 is made up of 14 amino acids. The germline CDR1 and CDR2 sequences are MDHEN and SYDVKM. V trimming: 6 bases; J trimming: 2 bases; junction bases outside the gene matches: 4. The CDR3 spells CASSTDRAGNTIYF. The CDR3, as DNA: TGTGCCAGCAGCACTGACAGGGCTGGAAACACCATATATTTT.

This chain connects TRBV27 to TRBJ2-3; D possibly corresponds to TRBD1 (6 bases). The germline V gene has CDR1 MNHEY and CDR2 SMNVEV (reference sequence). The CDR3 runs to 15 residues. Trimming shortened V by 3 bases and J by 9 bases, and 19 bases separated the two germline ends. In nucleotides, the CDR3 is TGTGCCAGCAGTTTCACCCGGGACCTACAGGGCACGCAGTATTTT. Protein product: CASSFTRDLQGTQYF.

This clonotype was detected ten times or more. The chain couples TRBV7-2 to TRBJ2-1; D gene unclear. CDR1 SGHTA and CDR2 FQGNSA come from the germline V gene. The V gene lost 0 bases and the J gene lost 6 bases, with 6 bases spanning the gap. CDR3 size: 13 residues. CDR3 sequence (DNA): TGTGCCAGCAGCTTAGCGTTCCCCAATGAGCAGTTCTTC. This encodes CASSLAFPNEQFF.

This chain joins TRBV7-9 and TRBJ1-1, with TRBD1 matching over 7 bases. Germline trimming cut 2 bases from V and 5 bases from J; bases unmatched to any gene: 5. Per the germline V gene, CDR1 is SEHNR and CDR2 is FQNEAQ (reference sequence). The CDR3 spans 14 residues. The CDR3 loop reads CASSLTGVRTEAFF. DNA for the CDR3: TGTGCCAGCAGCTTAACAGGGGTGAGGACTGAAGCTTTCTTT.

This clonotype was observed at least ten times. The chain is built from TRBV6-1 and TRBJ2-6; 8 nucleotides align to TRBD1. The ends lost 5 bases at V and 4 bases at J; junction bases unmatched: 4. Germline CDR1 and CDR2: MNHNS and SASEGT. This CDR3 has 15 residues. CDR3 DNA sequence: TGTGCCAGCAGTTCGACAGGGGTCGGGGCCAACGTCCTGACTTTC. Translating gives CASSSTGVGANVLTF.

Comment on this clonotype: A junction boundary mismatches the germline segment, possibly from a read error. V and J are TRBV14 and TRBJ1-1; D unclear. The CDR3 has 16 residues. Germline V gene lookup returns CDR1 SGHDN and CDR2 FVKESK. CDR3 in amino acids: CASSQVAPGGPTEAFF. The CDR3 DNA reads as TGTGCCAGCAGTCAAGTTGCCCCCGGAGGGCCCACTGAAGCTTTCTTT.

The chain joins TRBV27 to TRBJ1-2; 9 positions agree with TRBD1. V lost 0 bases to trimming and J lost 5 bases; unmatched junction nucleotides: 4. The CDR3 totals 15 residues. Germline V gene lookup returns CDR1 MNHEY and CDR2 SMNVEV (reference sequence). Here the CDR3 reads CASSLSDRGKYGYTF. The CDR3 coding sequence is TGTGCCAGCAGTTTATCCGACAGGGGGAAATATGGCTACACCTTC.

This clonotype has just a few counts. The CDR3 nucleotides read TGTGCCAGCAGTAGGCGGGGCGACACAGATACGCAGTATTTT. Translated: CASSRRGDTDTQYF. The chain links TRBV7-3 to TRBJ2-3; tentative D call: TRBD2 (6 bases). The CDR3 length is 14 residues. Germline V gene data show CDR1 as SGHTA and CDR2 as FQGTGA. V was cut by 6 bases and J by 2 bases, with 12 bases left in between.

CDR3 sequence (DNA): TGTGCCAGCAGTCCCCTTCGAGGCCCCTCTCCCACCGGGGAGCTGTTTTTT. Translation: CASSPLRGPSPTGELFF. The chain uses TRBV6-6 and TRBJ2-2; D remains ambiguous. The CDR3 has 17 residues. Germline V gene lookup returns CDR1 MNHNY and CDR2 SVGAGI (reference sequence). Trimming shortened V by 5 bases and J by 4 bases, and 20 bases separated the two germline ends.

In its sample, this clonotype was seen many times. This chain links TRBV7-9 with TRBJ1-1; D gene ambiguous. CDR1 is SEHNR and CDR2 is FQNEAQ in the germline V gene (reference sequence). V lost 6 bases, J lost 3 bases, and 8 bases lay in between. This CDR3 is 12 amino acids long. The CDR3 nucleotides are TGTGCCAGCAGTTATGGGGACACTGAAGCTTTCTTT. It translates to CASSYGDTEAFF.

This clonotype was counted only a few times. V and J are TRBV2 and TRBJ1-1; 8 bases agree with TRBD1. CDR3 length equals 12 residues. Trimming cost V 7 bases and J 11 bases; bases outside gene matches: 9. The V gene's germline CDR1 is SNHLY and CDR2 FYNNEI. CDR3: CASTVLDRDAFF. The CDR3 DNA sequence: TGTGCCAGCACTGTTTTGGACAGGGATGCTTTCTTT.

This chain uses TRBV5-1 with TRBJ2-3; 11 nucleotides line up with TRBD1. Germline V gene sequence: CDR1 SGHRS, CDR2 YFSETQ. This CDR3 region has 17 residues. Trimming removed 3 bases from V and 0 bases from J; junction bases left unmatched: 6. The CDR3 region is CASSSGDRGSSTDTQYF. For the CDR3, the DNA is TGCGCCAGCAGCTCGGGGGACAGGGGGTCTAGCACAGATACGCAGTATTTT.

V is TRBV6-2 or TRBV6-3 and J is TRBJ1-5; TRBD1 is a possible D gene (5 bases). V was pared by 5 bases and J by 1 base, with 15 bases between. Germline loops: CDR1 MNHEY, CDR2 SVGEGT. The CDR3 runs 16 residues. CDR3 sequence (DNA): TGTGCCAGCAGTCATCAGGGTTCTAGGAGCAATCAGCCCCAGCATTTT. It codes for CASSHQGSRSNQPQHF.

This chain joins TRBV19 and TRBJ2-1; D assignment may be TRBD1 or TRBD2 (5 bases each). This CDR3 has 14 amino acids. Germline lookup yields CDR1 LNHDA and CDR2 SQIVND (reference sequence). Between the trimmed V and J ends, which lost 4 bases and 7 bases, there was a span of 14 bases. The CDR3 nucleotides read TGTGCCAGTAGTACCCAGGGAGTTCGGAATGAGCAGTTCTTC. This sequence encodes CASSTQGVRNEQFF.

V usage is TRBV18 and J usage is TRBJ1-4, with D maybe TRBD1 (6 bases). V was cut by 3 bases and J by 8 bases, with 13 bases left in between. CDR1 is KGHSH, CDR2 LQKENI, per germline. This CDR3 region has 14 residues. The CDR3 here is CASSPRTESEKLFF. The CDR3 DNA is TGTGCCAGCTCACCCCGGACAGAATCAGAAAAACTGTTTTTT.

Note on this clonotype: A much bigger clone sits one base away, suggesting this may be a read error. The V and J genes are TRBV7-6 and TRBJ2-7; unclear D gene. Germline loops: CDR1 SGHVS, CDR2 FNYEAQ. This CDR3 is 13 amino acids long. CDR3 loop: CDSSLGVENEQYF. The CDR3 nucleotides read TGTGACAGCAGCTTAGGTGTTGAAAACGAGCAGTACTTC.

This clonotype was detected only a few times. This chain uses TRBV5-5 with TRBJ2-7; no clear D gene. This CDR3 is built from 15 residues. Germline CDR1 is SGHKS and CDR2 is YYEKEE (reference sequence). Between the trimmed V and J ends, which lost 1 base and 2 bases, there was a span of 13 bases. The CDR3 region is CASSLTTRRPYEQYF. The DNA of the CDR3 is TGTGCCAGCAGCTTGACGACACGAAGACCCTACGAGCAGTACTTC.

This clonotype has at least ten counts. The chain combines TRBV7-8 with TRBJ2-2; TRBD1 is a possible D gene (5 bases). Germline assignment: CDR1 SGHVS and CDR2 FQNEAQ. Trimming removed 5 bases at V and 5 bases at J, with 9 bases between. CDR3 length equals 13 residues. The CDR3 DNA is TGTGCCAGCAGCAGACGACAGACCGGGGAGCTGTTTTTT. Protein sequence: CASSRRQTGELFF.

This clonotype was seen more than once but under ten times. This chain's CDR3 is CASSLAPREQFF. The CDR3 nucleotides are TGTGCCAGCAGCTTAGCCCCCAGAGAGCAGTTCTTC. The rearrangement uses TRBV7-9 and TRBJ2-1, with D hard to call. The germline CDR1 and CDR2 sequences are SEHNR and FQNEAQ (reference sequence). V gave up 0 bases and J gave up 10 bases, with 7 bases separating them. The CDR3 length is 12 residues.

CDR3 in amino acids: CSASIAGRNTGELFF. The DNA for the CDR3 is TGCAGCGCCTCTATAGCGGGGCGTAACACCGGGGAGCTGTTTTTT. This sequence joins TRBV29-1 and TRBJ2-2; 8 nucleotides match TRBD2. Germline V gene sequence: CDR1 SQVTM, CDR2 ANQGSEA. The CDR3 has 15 residues. V lost 7 bases, J lost 2 bases, and 9 bases stayed unmatched.

This clonotype was observed a handful of times. The CDR3 bases are TGTGCCAGCAGCCAACCAGGGGGGTCCTACGAGCAGTACTTC. Amino acid sequence: CASSQPGGSYEQYF. The rearrangement uses TRBV4-2 and TRBJ2-7; maybe TRBD1 (7 bases). Per the germline V gene, CDR1 is LGHNA and CDR2 is YNFKEQ. The CDR3 runs 14 residues. V shed 2 bases and J shed 1 base, with 9 bases lying between them.

The V gene is TRBV7-2, the J gene TRBJ2-4, with 9 bases identical to TRBD1. V was pared by 4 bases and J by 0 bases, with 7 bases of the junction left unmatched. The length of the CDR3 is 17 residues. CDR1 is SGHTA, CDR2 FQGNSA, per germline. DNA for the CDR3: TGTGCCAGCAGCTCGCGGACAGGGGACTTAGCCAAAAACATTCAGTACTTC. This encodes CASSSRTGDLAKNIQYF.

This clonotype showed up many times. The gene calls are TRBV7-8 and TRBJ1-1; no definite D call. The V gene's germline CDR1 is SGHVS and CDR2 FQNEAQ. The CDR3 runs 16 residues. V was cut by 5 bases and J by 0 bases, with 16 bases left in between. The CDR3 nucleotides are TGTGCCAGCAGCCCGGGCGCGACACTAGTGAACACTGAAGCTTTCTTT. Translated: CASSPGATLVNTEAFF.

CDR3 amino acids: CASSLTGTSRSGANVLTF. The CDR3 nucleotides are TGTGCCAGCAGCTTAACCGGGACATCACGCTCTGGGGCCAACGTCCTGACTTTC. The V gene is TRBV11-2, the J gene TRBJ2-6, with TRBD1 as a possible D gene (6 bases). Trimming took 2 bases from V and 0 from J, leaving 14 bases between them. This CDR3 is 18 amino acids long. The germline V gene encodes CDR1 SGHAT and CDR2 FQNNGV.

This chain links TRBV6-6 with TRBJ1-1; tentatively, D is TRBD1 (5 bases). Per germline, CDR1 MNHNY and CDR2 SVGAGI (reference sequence). Between the trimmed V and J ends, which lost 6 bases and 6 bases, there was a span of 14 bases. The CDR3 spans 13 residues. CDR3 loop: CASRATQGPEAFF. The CDR3 region has the DNA TGTGCCAGCAGAGCCACCCAGGGTCCTGAAGCTTTCTTT.

This clonotype was seen at least ten times. V gene TRBV7-8 combines with J gene TRBJ1-5; 10 positions agree with TRBD1. Per germline, CDR1 SGHVS and CDR2 FQNEAQ. The CDR3 totals 18 residues. V shed 5 bases and J 0 bases; nucleotides not matched to a gene: 10. CDR3 sequence reads: CASSTTGGDGNSNQPQHF. The CDR3 coding sequence is TGTGCCAGCAGCACGACAGGGGGCGATGGGAATAGCAATCAGCCCCAGCATTTT.

The count of this clonotype is one. The chain recombines TRBV27 with TRBJ2-7; weak D call: TRBD2 (6 bases). Germline CDR1 reads MNHEY; CDR2 reads SMNVEV (reference sequence). V gave up 6 bases and J gave up 6 bases, with 18 bases separating them. The CDR3 has 14 residues. CDR3: CASRSGQGGSEQYF. In DNA, the CDR3 is TGTGCCAGCAGATCCGGGCAGGGAGGTAGCGAGCAGTACTTC.

This clonotype was detected a few times. The chain uses TRBV19 and TRBJ1-5; D gene unclear. CDR1 and CDR2 from the germline V gene are LNHDA and SQIVND (reference sequence). The CDR3 runs 12 residues. The ends were cut back, 3 bases at V and 6 bases at J, with 6 bases in the middle. CDR3 in amino acids: CASSMGGQPQHF. Written as DNA, the CDR3 is TGTGCCAGTAGTATGGGCGGTCAGCCCCAGCATTTT.

Turning to this clonotype: With a much larger clone just one base away, this may be a read error. The DNA for the CDR3 is TGTGCCAGCTCGGGGGGTGGAGGCACTGAAGCTTTATTT. Protein product: CASSGGGGTEALF. This chain joins TRBV11-2 and TRBJ1-1; the D gene is possibly TRBD1 (5 bases). Germline V lookup: CDR1 SGHAT, CDR2 FQNNGV. The CDR3 runs 13 residues.